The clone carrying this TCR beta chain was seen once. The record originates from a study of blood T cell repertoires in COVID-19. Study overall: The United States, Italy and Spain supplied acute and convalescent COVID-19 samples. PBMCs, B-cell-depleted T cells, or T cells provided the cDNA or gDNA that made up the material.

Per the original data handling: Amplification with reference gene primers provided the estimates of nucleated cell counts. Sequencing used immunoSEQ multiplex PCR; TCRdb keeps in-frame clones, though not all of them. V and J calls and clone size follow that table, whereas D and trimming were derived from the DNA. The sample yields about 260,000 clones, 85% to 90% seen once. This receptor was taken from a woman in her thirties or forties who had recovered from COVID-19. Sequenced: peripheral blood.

The CDR3 spells CSVRQGGGYTF. Written as DNA, the CDR3 is TGCAGCGTACGGCAGGGAGGAGGCTACACCTTC. V gene TRBV29-1 combines with J gene TRBJ1-2; a weak D match, TRBD1 (5 bases). Trimming removed 6 bases at V and 8 bases at J, with 13 bases between. The CDR3 is made up of 11 amino acids. CDR1 and CDR2 from the germline V gene are SQVTM and ANQGSEA.